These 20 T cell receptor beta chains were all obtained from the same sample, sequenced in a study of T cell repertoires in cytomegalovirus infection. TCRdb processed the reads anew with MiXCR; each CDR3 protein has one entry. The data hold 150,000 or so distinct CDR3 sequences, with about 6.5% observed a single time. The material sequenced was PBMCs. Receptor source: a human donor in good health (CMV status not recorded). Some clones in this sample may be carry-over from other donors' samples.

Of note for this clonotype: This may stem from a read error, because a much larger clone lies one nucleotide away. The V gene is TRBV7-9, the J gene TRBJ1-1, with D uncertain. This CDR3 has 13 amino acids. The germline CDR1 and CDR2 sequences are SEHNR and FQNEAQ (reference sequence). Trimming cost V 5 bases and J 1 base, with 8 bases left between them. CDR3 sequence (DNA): TGTGCCAGCAGCATATTACAGAACACTGAAGCTTTCTTT. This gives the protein CASSILQNTEAFF. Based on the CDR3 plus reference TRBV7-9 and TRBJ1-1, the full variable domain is DTGVSQNPRHKITKRGQNVTFRCDPISEHNRLYWYRQTLGQGPEFLTYFQNEAQLEKSRLLSDRFSAERPKGSFSTLEIQRTEQGDSAMYLCASSILQNTEAFFGQGTRLTVV.

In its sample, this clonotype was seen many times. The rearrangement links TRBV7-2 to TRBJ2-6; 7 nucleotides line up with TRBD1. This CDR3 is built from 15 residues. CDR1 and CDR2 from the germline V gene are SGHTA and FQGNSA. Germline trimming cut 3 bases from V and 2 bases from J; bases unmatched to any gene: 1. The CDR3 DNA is TGTGCCAGCAGCTTTGACAGGGCTGGGGCCAACGTCCTGACTTTC. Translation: CASSFDRAGANVLTF.

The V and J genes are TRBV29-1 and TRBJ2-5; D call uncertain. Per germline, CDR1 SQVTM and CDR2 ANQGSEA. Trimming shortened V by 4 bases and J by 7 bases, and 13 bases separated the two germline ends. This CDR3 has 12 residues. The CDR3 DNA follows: TGCAGCGTTGTTTTAGTCAAGGGGACCCAGTACTTC. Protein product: CSVVLVKGTQYF. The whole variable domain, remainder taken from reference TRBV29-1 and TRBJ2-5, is SAVISQKPSRDICQRGTSLTIQCQVDSQVTMMFWYRQQPGQSLTLIATANQGSEATYESGFVIDKFPISRPNLTFSTLTVSNMSPEDSSIYLCSVVLVKGTQYFGPGTRLLVL.

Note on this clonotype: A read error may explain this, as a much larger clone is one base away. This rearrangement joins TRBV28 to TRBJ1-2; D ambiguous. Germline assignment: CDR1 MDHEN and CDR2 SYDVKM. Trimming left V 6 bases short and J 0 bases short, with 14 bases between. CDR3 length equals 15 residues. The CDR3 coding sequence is TGTGCCAGCAGCTCCGAGGGAAGAGCTAACTATGGCTACACCTTC. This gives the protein CASSSEGRANYGYTF.

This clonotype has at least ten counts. The DNA of the CDR3 is TGCAGTTCCGCGACAGCGAACACTGAAGCTTTCTTT. Translation gives CSSATANTEAFF. V gene TRBV20-1 combines with J gene TRBJ1-1; possible D gene TRBD1, 5 bases. This CDR3 is built from 12 residues. Trimming pared 8 bases from V and 1 base from J, leaving 11 bases between. CDR1 and CDR2 (germline): DFQATT, SNEGSKA (reference sequence).

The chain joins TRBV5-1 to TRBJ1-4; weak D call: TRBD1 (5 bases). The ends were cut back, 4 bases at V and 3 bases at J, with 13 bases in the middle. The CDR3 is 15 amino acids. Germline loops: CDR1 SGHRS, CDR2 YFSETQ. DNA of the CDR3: TGCGCCAGCAGCCTCAGGGTGGGAGCTAATGAAAAACTGTTTTTT. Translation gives CASSLRVGANEKLFF.

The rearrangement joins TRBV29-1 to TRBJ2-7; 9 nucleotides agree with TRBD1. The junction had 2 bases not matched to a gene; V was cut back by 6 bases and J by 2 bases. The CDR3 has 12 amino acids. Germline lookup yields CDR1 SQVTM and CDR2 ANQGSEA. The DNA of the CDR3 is TGCAGCGTACGACAGGGGGCCTACGAGCAGTACTTC. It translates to CSVRQGAYEQYF.

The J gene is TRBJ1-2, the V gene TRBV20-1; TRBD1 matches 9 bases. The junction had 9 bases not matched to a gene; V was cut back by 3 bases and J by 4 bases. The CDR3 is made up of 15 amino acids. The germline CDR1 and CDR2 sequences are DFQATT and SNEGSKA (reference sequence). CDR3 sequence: CSARRTGVEIYGYTF. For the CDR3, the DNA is TGCAGTGCTAGGAGGACAGGGGTAGAAATCTATGGCTACACCTTC.

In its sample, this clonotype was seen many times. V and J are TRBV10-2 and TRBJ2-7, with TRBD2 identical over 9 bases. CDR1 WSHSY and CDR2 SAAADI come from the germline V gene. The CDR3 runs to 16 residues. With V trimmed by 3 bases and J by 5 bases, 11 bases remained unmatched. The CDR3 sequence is CASSDEGRGGRNEQYF. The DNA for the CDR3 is TGCGCCAGCAGTGATGAAGGGCGGGGGGGCAGGAACGAGCAGTACTTC.

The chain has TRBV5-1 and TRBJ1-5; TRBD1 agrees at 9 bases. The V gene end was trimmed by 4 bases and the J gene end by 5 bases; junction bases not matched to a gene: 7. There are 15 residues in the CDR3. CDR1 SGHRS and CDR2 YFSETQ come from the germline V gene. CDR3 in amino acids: CASSPQGATDQPQHF. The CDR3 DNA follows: TGCGCCAGCAGCCCACAGGGGGCTACGGATCAGCCCCAGCATTTT.

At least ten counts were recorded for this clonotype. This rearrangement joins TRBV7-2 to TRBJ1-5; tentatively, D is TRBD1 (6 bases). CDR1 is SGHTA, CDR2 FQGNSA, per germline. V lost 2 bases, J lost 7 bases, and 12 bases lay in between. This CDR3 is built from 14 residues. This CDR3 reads CASSLYRERQPQHF. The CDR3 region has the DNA TGTGCCAGCAGCTTATACAGGGAAAGGCAGCCCCAGCATTTT. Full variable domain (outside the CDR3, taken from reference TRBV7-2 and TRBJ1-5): GAGVSQSPSNKVTEKGKDVELRCDPISGHTALYWYRQSLGQGLEFLIYFQGNSAPDKSGLPSDRFSAERTGGSVSTLTIQRTQQEDSAVYLCASSLYRERQPQHFGDGTRLSIL.

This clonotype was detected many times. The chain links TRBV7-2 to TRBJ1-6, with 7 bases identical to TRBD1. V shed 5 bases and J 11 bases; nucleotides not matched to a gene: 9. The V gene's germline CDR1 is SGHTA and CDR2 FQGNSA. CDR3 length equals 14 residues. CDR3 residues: CASSPGGGTAPLHF. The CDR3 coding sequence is TGTGCCAGCAGCCCAGGGGGGGGCACAGCACCCCTCCACTTT.

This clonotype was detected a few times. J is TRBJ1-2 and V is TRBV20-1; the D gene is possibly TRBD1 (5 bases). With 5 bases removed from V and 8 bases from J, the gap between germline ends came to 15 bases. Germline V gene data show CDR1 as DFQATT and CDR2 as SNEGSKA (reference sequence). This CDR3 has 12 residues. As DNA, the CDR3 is TGCAGTGCTCCCCAGGGCGGGTGGGGCTACACCTTC. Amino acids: CSAPQGGWGYTF.

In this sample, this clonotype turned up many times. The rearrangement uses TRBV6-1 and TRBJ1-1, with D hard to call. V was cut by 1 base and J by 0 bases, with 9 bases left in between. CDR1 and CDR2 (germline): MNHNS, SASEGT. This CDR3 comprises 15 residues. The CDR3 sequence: CASSEGKNMNTEAFF. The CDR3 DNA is TGTGCCAGCAGTGAAGGAAAGAACATGAACACTGAAGCTTTCTTT.

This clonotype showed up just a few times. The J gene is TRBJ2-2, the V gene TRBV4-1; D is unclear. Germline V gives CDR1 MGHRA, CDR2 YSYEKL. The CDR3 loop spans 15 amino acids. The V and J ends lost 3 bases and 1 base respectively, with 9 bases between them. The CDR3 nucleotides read TGCGCCAGCAGCCACAACTTTCGGAACACCGGGGAGCTGTTTTTT. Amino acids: CASSHNFRNTGELFF.

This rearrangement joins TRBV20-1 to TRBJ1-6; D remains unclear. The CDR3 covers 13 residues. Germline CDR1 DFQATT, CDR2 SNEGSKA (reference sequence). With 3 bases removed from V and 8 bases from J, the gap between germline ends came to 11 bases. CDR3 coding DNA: TGCAGTGCTAGGCCTCCCGGGGATTCACCCCTCCACTTT. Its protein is CSARPPGDSPLHF.

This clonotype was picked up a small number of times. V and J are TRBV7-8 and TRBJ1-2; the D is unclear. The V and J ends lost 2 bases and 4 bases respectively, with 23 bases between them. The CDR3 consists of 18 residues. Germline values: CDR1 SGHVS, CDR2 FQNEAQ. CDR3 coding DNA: TGTGCCAGCAGCTTATTCCCCCCACTATATAGCCTTGGCTATGGCTACACCTTC. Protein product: CASSLFPPLYSLGYGYTF.

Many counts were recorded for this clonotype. CDR3 bases: TGTGCCAGCAGCTTACGGGGCCAGTTCACAGATACGCAGTATTTT. Amino acid sequence: CASSLRGQFTDTQYF. This sequence joins TRBV7-2 and TRBJ2-3; D tentatively reads TRBD1 or TRBD2 (5 bases each). CDR3 length equals 15 residues. V was shortened by 2 bases and J by 2 bases, with 11 bases between the two germline ends. Germline lookup yields CDR1 SGHTA and CDR2 FQGNSA.

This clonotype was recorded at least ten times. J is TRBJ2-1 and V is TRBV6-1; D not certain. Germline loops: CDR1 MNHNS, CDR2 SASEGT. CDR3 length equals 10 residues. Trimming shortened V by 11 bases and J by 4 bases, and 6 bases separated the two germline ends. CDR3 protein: CALGYNEQFF. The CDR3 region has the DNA TGTGCCCTAGGGTACAATGAGCAGTTCTTC.

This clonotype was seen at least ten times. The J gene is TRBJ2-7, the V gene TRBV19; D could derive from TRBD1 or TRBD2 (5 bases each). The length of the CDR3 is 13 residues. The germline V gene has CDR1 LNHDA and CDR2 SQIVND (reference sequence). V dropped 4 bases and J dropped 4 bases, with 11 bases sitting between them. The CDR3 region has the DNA TGTGCCAGTAGTACCGGGGCCGGGTACGAGCAGTACTTC. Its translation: CASSTGAGYEQYF.